This T cell receptor (beta chain) was retrieved from a study of T-cell reconstitution after alpha-beta-depleted transplantation in children. Preparation of the TCRbeta library was carried out with unique molecular identifiers. TCRdb used MiXCR to reprocess the PCR reads, holding one entry per CDR3 protein. The sample consists of 350,000 to 500,000 distinct CDR3 sequences, over 40% of them appearing once. Germline assignment: CDR1 SEHNR and CDR2 FQNEAQ (reference sequence). Germline trimming cut 5 bases from V and 6 bases from J; bases unmatched to any gene: 13. The length of the CDR3 is 17 residues. Study-level points and caveats: Reportedly, alpha-beta T cells present about two months post-transplant originated from several hundred expanded clones of graft origin.

In its sample, this clonotype was seen a few times. Its specificity is unknown. The V call is TRBV7-9, the J call TRBJ2-1; 10 bases match TRBD2. The receptor was isolated from a girl aged 2-10 years with aplastic anemia, due to receive a stem cell transplant. The sample consisted of PBMCs, taken before TCRalphabeta/CD19-depleted stem cell transplant. Here the CDR3 reads CASSPNNALAGPNEQFF. The DNA of the CDR3 is TGTGCCAGCAGCCCAAACAATGCACTAGCGGGACCCAATGAGCAGTTCTTC.